The 2 T cell receptor beta chains below were found in one sample sequenced in a study of vaccination and CD4 T cells after COVID-19. Antigen specificity for these receptors is unknown. The treatment was: roughly 11-day PBMC culture with coronavirus spike peptide pools or control peptides (ViraFEST assay). The study sequenced cultured CD4+ T cell DNA using the Oncomine TCR Beta short-read assay. Each CDR3 protein gets one entry after TCRdb re-called the PCR reads with MiXCR. This sample has around 20,000 distinct CDR3 sequences; less than 70% occur once, and the top ten carry roughly an eighth. The sequencing input was CD4+ T cells from blood, cultured in vitro. The receptors shown here come from a human donor who had recovered from COVID-19.

This clonotype was seen more than once but under ten times. The chain employs TRBV7-8 and TRBJ2-7, with 9 bases matching TRBD1. Germline CDR1 is SGHVS and CDR2 is FQNEAQ. The junction had 13 bases not matched to a gene; V was cut back by 5 bases and J by 5 bases. This CDR3 is 16 amino acids long. CDR3 bases: TGTGCCAGCAGCCGAGAGGCCGGGACAGGGTTCCACGAGCAGTACTTC. It codes for CASSREAGTGFHEQYF.

The sample holds a few counts of this clonotype. The chain links TRBV7-2 to TRBJ2-5; D call uncertain. CDR3 size: 12 residues. Trimming removed 6 bases at V and 7 bases at J, with 12 bases between. The germline CDR1 and CDR2 sequences are SGHTA and FQGNSA. CDR3: CASSPTLGTQYF. CDR3 coding DNA: TGTGCCAGCAGTCCAACTCTGGGGACCCAGTACTTC.